This T cell receptor (beta chain) was sequenced during a study of blood T cell repertoires in COVID-19. Study details: The origin of the acute and convalescent COVID-19 samples was the United States, Italy and Spain. PBMCs, B-cell-depleted T cells, or T cells were the source of the cDNA or gDNA that made up the material.

This CDR3 contains 15 residues. V shed 3 bases and J 5 bases; nucleotides not matched to a gene: 4. Germline V gene data show CDR1 as LGHNA and CDR2 as YSLEER. In the authors' workflow: Amplification from reference gene primers served as the basis for estimated nucleated cell counts. Assay used: immunoSEQ multiplex PCR; TCRdb lists only in-frame clones, some missing. V and J calls and clone size are as listed in that table; D and trimming were resolved from the DNA. The profile shows roughly 130,000 clones, about 80% of them singletons. The TCR sequence derives from a woman older than 75 with acute or convalescent COVID-19. The material sequenced was peripheral blood. The chain couples TRBV4-3 to TRBJ1-2; TRBD1 matches 12 bases. The CDR3 sequence: CASSQGTGGGYGYTF. The CDR3 nucleotides read TGCGCCAGCAGCCAGGGGACAGGGGGCGGTTATGGCTACACCTTC.